A single sample gave rise to the 31 T cell receptor beta chains below, sequenced in a study of molecular identifiers for immune sequencing clone quantification. In TCRdb, the PCR reads were re-called with MiXCR into one record per CDR3 protein. The repertoire holds approximately 680,000 distinct CDR3 sequences, with around 25% as singletons. The specimen sequenced was naive CD8+ T cells from blood, with Jurkat cell RNA spiked in. Subset reported: FACS-sorted CD8+CD4-CCR7+CD45RA+ naive T cells. All receptors come from a human donor in good health. Some libraries in this study had Jurkat cell RNA spiked in.

This clonotype was seen many times. CDR3 DNA sequence: TGCGCCAGCAGCCAAGATGAATGGGGGGCGGGGGCCAACGTCCTGACTTTC. Its translation: CASSQDEWGAGANVLTF. The chain couples TRBV4-3 to TRBJ2-6; either TRBD1 or TRBD2 may supply D (6 bases each). The V gene lost 0 bases and the J gene lost 4 bases, with 13 bases spanning the gap. Per germline, CDR1 LGHNA and CDR2 YSLEER. The CDR3 is 17 amino acids.

This clonotype was observed a handful of times. This rearrangement joins TRBV5-1 to TRBJ2-7, with 8 nucleotides matching TRBD1. The V segment lost 0 bases and the J segment 12 bases; nucleotides outside the gene matches: 2. This CDR3 region has 11 residues. Germline CDR1 is SGHRS and CDR2 is YFSETQ. CDR3 loop: CASSLGQGLYF. CDR3 nucleotides: TGCGCCAGCAGCTTGGGACAGGGGCTGTACTTC.

The table lists this clonotype with a few counts. CDR3 amino acids: CSALDEVTYNEQFF. CDR3 nucleotide sequence: TGCAGTGCGCTCGACGAGGTCACCTACAATGAGCAGTTCTTC. This chain joins TRBV20-1 and TRBJ2-1; D is undetermined. The V gene lost 6 bases and the J gene lost 2 bases, with 14 bases spanning the gap. CDR3 length: 14 residues. Germline loops: CDR1 DFQATT, CDR2 SNEGSKA (reference sequence).

This chain joins TRBV4-3 and TRBJ2-7; a weak D match, TRBD2 (5 bases). CDR3 length: 16 residues. CDR1 and CDR2 from the germline V gene are LGHNA and YSLEER. V was pared by 2 bases and J by 3 bases, with 17 bases between. The CDR3 DNA reads TGCGCCAGCAGCCAAAATAGGGCCGGGATCTACTACGAGCAGTACTTC. This translates into CASSQNRAGIYYEQYF.

This clonotype was seen only once. This may come from a read error, since a much larger clone is one base off. The chain employs TRBV12-3 or TRBV12-4 and TRBJ2-3; D could derive from TRBD1 or TRBD2 (5 bases each). The CDR3 is made up of 20 amino acids. The DNA of the CDR3 is TGTGCCAGCAGACCTAGCCATCGACAGAGGGATGATCTGAGCACAGATACGCAGTGTTTT. As protein: CASRPSHRQRDDLSTDTQCF.

This clonotype was observed a handful of times. The chain recombines TRBV4-1 with TRBJ2-7; TRBD1 matches at 8 bases. CDR1 and CDR2 from the germline V gene are MGHRA and YSYEKL. V lost 0 bases to trimming and J lost 4 bases; unmatched junction nucleotides: 11. The CDR3 extends over 17 amino acids. CDR3 region: CASSQEKSGGAGYEQYF. The CDR3 DNA sequence: TGCGCCAGCAGCCAAGAGAAGTCAGGGGGCGCTGGGTACGAGCAGTACTTC.

Concerning this clonotype: One base away lies a much larger clone, so this may be a sequencing read error. Here the CDR3 omits its conserved ending phenylalanine or tryptophan, so a read error is the likely source. V usage is TRBV19 and J usage is TRBJ1-1, with D possibly matching TRBD1 (5 bases). Germline V gene data show CDR1 as LNHDA and CDR2 as SQIVND (reference sequence). V was cut by 3 bases and J by 4 bases, with 12 bases left in between. This CDR3 is 14 amino acids long. The CDR3 protein is CASSILRGSTEAFL. The CDR3 nucleotides are TGTGCCAGTAGTATTCTTCGGGGCTCCACTGAAGCTTTCTTA.

As concerns this clonotype: Mismatch with germline at one junction end may stem from a read error. The chain recombines TRBV7-7 with TRBJ2-1; 8 positions match TRBD2. Germline V gene lookup returns CDR1 SSHAT and CDR2 FNYEAQ (reference sequence). This CDR3 contains 14 residues. CDR3 amino acids: CASSLAGSAHEQFF. The DNA of the CDR3 is TGTGCTAGCAGCTTAGCGGGGTCCGCCCATGAGCAGTTCTTC.

V usage is TRBV6-2 or TRBV6-3 and J usage is TRBJ2-7; possibly TRBD2 for D (5 bases). V lost 11 bases and J lost 4, with 15 bases in between. The germline CDR1 and CDR2 sequences are MNHEY and SVGEGT. The CDR3 length is 12 residues. The CDR3: CAAGERPYEQYF. In nucleotides, the CDR3 is TGTGCCGCCGGTGAGCGGCCATACGAGCAGTACTTC.

On this clonotype: In this CDR3 the conserved last residue, phenylalanine or tryptophan, is missing, so a read error is likely. The limits of the CDR3 on the DNA are not certain, so only TCRdb's listed CDR3 is given. The V and J genes are TRBV7-2 and TRBJ1-1. Germline V gives CDR1 SGHTA, CDR2 FQGNSA. Both ends counted, the CDR3 spans 12 residues. CDR3 region: CASSLGCTEALC.

Regarding this clonotype: A read error may explain this, as a much larger clone is one base away. The conserved phenylalanine or tryptophan normally closing the CDR3 is absent here, so this likely arose from a read error. The rearrangement joins TRBV20-1 to TRBJ2-6, with D maybe TRBD1 (5 bases). The CDR3 spans 15 residues. Trimming removed 3 bases from V and 0 bases from J, with 9 bases in between. The V gene's germline CDR1 is DFQATT and CDR2 SNEGSKA (reference sequence). CDR3 region: CSAREQASGANVLTL. In DNA form, the CDR3 reads TGCAGTGCTAGGGAACAGGCCTCTGGGGCCAACGTCCTGACTTTA.

The CDR3 is CASSEARIERPSYNEQFF. Here the CDR3 DNA reads TGTGCCAGCAGTGAAGCGCGGATAGAGCGCCCTTCCTACAATGAGCAGTTCTTC. This chain uses TRBV6-1 with TRBJ2-1, with D unclear. The germline gives CDR1 MNHNS, CDR2 SASEGT. The V gene lost 0 bases and the J gene lost 1 base, with 16 bases spanning the gap. The CDR3 runs 18 residues.

This clonotype was seen a few times. The gene calls are TRBV28 and TRBJ2-7; TRBD1 agrees at 12 bases. The ends lost 5 bases at V and 3 bases at J; junction bases unmatched: 2. The CDR3 contains 14 residues. In germline, CDR1 is MDHEN, CDR2 SYDVKM. The CDR3 DNA reads TGTGCCAGCAGTGGGACAGGGGGCAACTACGAGCAGTACTTC. Amino acid sequence: CASSGTGGNYEQYF.

This clonotype was picked up many times. Here the CDR3 reads CASSLLVLEETQYF. CDR3 bases: TGTGCCAGCAGCCTCCTCGTGCTCGAAGAGACCCAGTACTTC. V and J are TRBV28 and TRBJ2-5; no clear D. Trimming shortened V by 6 bases and J by 3 bases, and 14 bases separated the two germline ends. Germline CDR1 reads MDHEN; CDR2 reads SYDVKM. The CDR3 extends over 14 amino acids.

On this clonotype itself: The junction does not match germline at one end; this may be a read error. V usage is TRBV20-1 and J usage is TRBJ2-7, with 8 bases matching TRBD2. CDR3 length: 13 residues. Germline V lookup: CDR1 DFQATT, CDR2 SNEGSKA (reference sequence). The CDR3 bases are TGCGGTGCTAGAGAGGTAGCGGGACGCGAGCAGTACTTC. Translating gives CGAREVAGREQYF.

A note on this clonotype: The CDR3 end shows no conserved phenylalanine or tryptophan, and so a read error is likely. This rearrangement joins TRBV4-1 to TRBJ1-3; TRBD1 might be the D (5 bases). The germline gives CDR1 MGHRA, CDR2 YSYEKL. The CDR3 is 15 residues long. V was clipped by 0 bases and J by 0 bases, with 6 bases between them. CDR3 in DNA: TGCGCCAGCAGCCAAGATAGGGGCTCTGGAAACACCATATATTCT. Amino acids: CASSQDRGSGNTIYS.

About this clonotype itself: This may stem from a read error, because a much larger clone lies one nucleotide away. The rearrangement uses TRBV11-2 and TRBJ2-3, with 12 nucleotides matching TRBD1. The germline V gene has CDR1 SGHAT and CDR2 FQNNGV. There are 18 residues in the CDR3. The CDR3 reads CASSTPGQGATRTATQYF. The CDR3 DNA reads TGTGCCAGCAGCACGCCGGGACAGGGGGCGACGCGCACAGCTACGCAGTATTTT.

This clonotype has only a few counts. The rearrangement links TRBV3-1 to TRBJ2-7, with D possibly matching TRBD2 (6 bases). Looked up from germline, CDR1 is LGHDT and CDR2 is YNNKEL (reference sequence). V shed 0 bases and J shed 3 bases, with 15 bases lying between them. The CDR3 consists of 16 residues. The CDR3 bases are TGTGCCAGCAGCCAAGATCGAGGCGGGGACCTCTACGAGCAGTACTTC. This translates into CASSQDRGGDLYEQYF.

In this sample, this clonotype turned up many times. The genes are TRBV20-1 and TRBJ2-3; D ambiguous. The CDR3 runs to 14 residues. Trimming took 0 bases from V and 0 from J, leaving 7 bases between them. Germline assignment: CDR1 DFQATT and CDR2 SNEGSKA (reference sequence). The CDR3 sequence is CSARDPDSTDTQYF. Written as DNA, the CDR3 is TGCAGTGCTAGAGATCCGGACAGCACAGATACGCAGTATTTT.

The rearrangement joins TRBV6-1 to TRBJ1-2; a weak D match, TRBD1 (5 bases). V was shortened by 7 bases and J by 3 bases, with 21 bases between the two germline ends. The CDR3 is made up of 16 amino acids. The germline CDR1 and CDR2 sequences are MNHNS and SASEGT. In nucleotides, the CDR3 is TGTGCCAGCACCCCCGGGGGATATGCCCGAGACTATGGCTACACCTTC. Translation gives CASTPGGYARDYGYTF.

This clonotype was recorded at least ten times. The CDR3 is CASTDQGQQETQYF. The CDR3 nucleotides are TGTGCCAGCACCGACCAGGGACAGCAAGAGACCCAGTACTTC. This chain uses TRBV7-9 with TRBJ2-5, with 7 bases identical to TRBD1. This CDR3 spans 14 amino acids. Per the germline V gene, CDR1 is SEHNR and CDR2 is FQNEAQ (reference sequence). The junction had 7 bases not matched to a gene; V was cut back by 7 bases and J by 2 bases.

This clonotype was found a few times. The chain uses TRBV3-1 and TRBJ2-3; D is unclear. V lost 0 bases to trimming and J lost 4 bases, with 8 bases between them. Germline loops: CDR1 LGHDT, CDR2 YNNKEL (reference sequence). The CDR3 is 14 residues long. The CDR3 DNA sequence: TGTGCCAGCAGCCAAGATGAAGGGCCAGATACGCAGTATTTT. Amino acid sequence: CASSQDEGPDTQYF.

This clonotype was counted between two and nine times. This chain links TRBV13 with TRBJ2-5, with 7 positions matching TRBD1. The CDR3 contains 15 residues. Germline V gene data show CDR1 as PRHDT and CDR2 as FYEKMQ (reference sequence). Losses at the gene ends were 1 base for V and 2 bases for J; bases not matched to a gene: 4. The CDR3 protein is CASSLVGDRQETQYF. CDR3 nucleotides: TGTGCCAGCAGCTTAGTCGGGGACAGACAAGAGACCCAGTACTTC. The full variable domain, rest sourced from reference TRBV13 and TRBJ2-5, is AAGVIQSPRHLIKEKRETATLKCYPIPRHDTVYWYQQGPGQDPQFLISFYEKMQSDKGSIPDRFSAQQFSDYHSELNMSSLELGDSALYFCASSLVGDRQETQYFGPGTRLLVL.

This clonotype occurred a few times. The chain has TRBV7-9 and TRBJ2-3; TRBD2 matches 8 bases. The CDR3 spans 16 residues. The germline CDR1 and CDR2 sequences are SEHNR and FQNEAQ (reference sequence). The ends lost 6 bases at V and 8 bases at J; junction bases unmatched: 16. CDR3: CASSLPLRGGPGTQYF. The CDR3 DNA sequence: TGTGCCAGCAGTCTCCCCCTCCGGGGGGGCCCAGGTACGCAGTATTTT.

J is TRBJ2-1 and V is TRBV20-1; TRBD2 agrees at 11 bases. The V gene's germline CDR1 is DFQATT and CDR2 SNEGSKA (reference sequence). V was clipped by 0 bases and J by 8 bases; unmatched bases: 6. CDR3 length: 15 amino acids. The CDR3 sequence is CSARDTSGSVDEQFF. The CDR3 coding sequence is TGCAGTGCTAGAGATACTAGCGGGAGTGTCGATGAGCAGTTCTTC.

This clonotype was counted ten times or more. The chain employs TRBV7-9 and TRBJ2-5, with no clear D. V lost 6 bases and J lost 2, with 7 bases in between. The CDR3 contains 12 residues. The germline V gene has CDR1 SEHNR and CDR2 FQNEAQ (reference sequence). The CDR3 DNA follows: TGTGCCAGCAGACAGCCGCAAGAGACCCAGTACTTC. Its protein is CASRQPQETQYF. Supplemented by reference TRBV7-9 and TRBJ2-5, the full variable domain reads DTGVSQNPRHKITKRGQNVTFRCDPISEHNRLYWYRQTLGQGPEFLTYFQNEAQLEKSRLLSDRFSAERPKGSFSTLEIQRTEQGDSAMYLCASRQPQETQYFGPGTRLLVL.

The sample holds a few counts of this clonotype. The rearrangement links TRBV3-1 to TRBJ1-1, with D perhaps matching TRBD1 (5 bases). Germline V gene data show CDR1 as LGHDT and CDR2 as YNNKEL (reference sequence). Deletions cut 1 base from V and 7 bases from J, with 10 bases between. This CDR3 contains 13 residues. The CDR3 bases are TGTGCCAGCAGCCAAGTTCAGGGACTTGAAGCTTTCTTT. Its translation is CASSQVQGLEAFF.

This clonotype came up a few times. The genes are TRBV30 and TRBJ2-2; 7 bases match TRBD2. Germline trimming cut 2 bases from V and 6 bases from J; bases unmatched to any gene: 3. The CDR3 spans 13 residues. Germline V gene sequence: CDR1 GTSNPN, CDR2 SVGIG (reference sequence). DNA for the CDR3: TGTGCCTGGAGTTCCGGGAGGTCCGGGGAGCTGTTTTTT. Translating it yields CAWSSGRSGELFF.

The chain links TRBV27 to TRBJ2-1; 7 bases match TRBD1. Trimming removed 6 bases from V and 6 bases from J; junction bases left unmatched: 11. The CDR3 has 15 residues. Germline CDR1 reads MNHEY; CDR2 reads SMNVEV (reference sequence). The CDR3 loop reads CASRDRQGYANEQFF. The CDR3, as DNA: TGTGCCAGCAGGGATCGACAGGGTTACGCCAATGAGCAGTTCTTC.

This clonotype was seen a single time. One end of the junction does not line up with germline, which may come from a read error. The chain has TRBV20-1 and TRBJ2-7; a weak D match, TRBD2 (5 bases). Germline V gene sequence: CDR1 DFQATT, CDR2 SNEGSKA (reference sequence). CDR3 size: 14 residues. The CDR3 protein is CSARRGPPTSAPSF. CDR3 coding DNA: TGCAGTGCCCGTCGCGGGCCTCCAACCTCCGCGCCGTCCTTC.

The table lists this clonotype with a few counts. V gene TRBV27 combines with J gene TRBJ2-3; TRBD1 matches at 11 bases. The CDR3 sequence is 14 residues long. The V segment lost 8 bases and the J segment 1 base; nucleotides outside the gene matches: 2. Germline V gives CDR1 MNHEY, CDR2 SMNVEV (reference sequence). CDR3 nucleotide sequence: TGTGCCAGCGGGACAGGGGGTGGCACAGATACGCAGTATTTT. Protein sequence: CASGTGGGTDTQYF.